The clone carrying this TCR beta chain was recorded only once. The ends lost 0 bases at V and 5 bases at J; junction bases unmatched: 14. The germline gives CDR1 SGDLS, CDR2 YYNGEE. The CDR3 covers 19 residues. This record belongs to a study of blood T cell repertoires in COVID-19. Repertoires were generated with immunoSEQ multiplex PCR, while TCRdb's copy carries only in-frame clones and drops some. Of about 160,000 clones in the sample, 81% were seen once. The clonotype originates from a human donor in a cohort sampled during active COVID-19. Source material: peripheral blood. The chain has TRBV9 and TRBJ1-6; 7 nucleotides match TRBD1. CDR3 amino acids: CASSVGSYDPGTDNSPLHF. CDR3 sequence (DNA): TGTGCCAGCAGCGTAGGTTCTTATGATCCGGGGACAGATAATTCACCCCTCCACTTT.